This T cell receptor (beta chain) was captured by sequencing in a study of early T cells in non-severe SARS-CoV-2 infection. Via MiXCR, TCRdb re-called the 5' RACE reads, giving one row per CDR3 protein. The sample shows over 95,000 distinct CDR3 sequences, approximately 16% of them seen only once. The CDR3 is 13 amino acids. Germline values: CDR1 WNHNN, CDR2 SYGVQD (reference sequence). There are many counts of this clonotype. This receptor was obtained from an adult who was a healthcare worker with PCR-confirmed SARS-CoV-2 infection or an uninfected control (not recorded which). Material for sequencing was whole blood. V gene TRBV10-1 combines with J gene TRBJ2-3; 10 bases map to TRBD2. In DNA, the CDR3 is TGCGCAGCGGGGGGGACTAGCACAGATACGCAGTATTTT. It yields the protein CAAGGTSTDTQYF.